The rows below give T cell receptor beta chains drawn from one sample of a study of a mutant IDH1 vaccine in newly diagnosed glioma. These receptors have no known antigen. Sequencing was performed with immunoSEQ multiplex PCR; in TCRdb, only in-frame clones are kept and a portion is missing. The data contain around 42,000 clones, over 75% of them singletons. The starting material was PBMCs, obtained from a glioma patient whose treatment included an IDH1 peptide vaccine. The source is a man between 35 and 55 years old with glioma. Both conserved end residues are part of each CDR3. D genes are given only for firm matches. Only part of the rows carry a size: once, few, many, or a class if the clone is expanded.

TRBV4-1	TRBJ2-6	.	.	CASSPGLRGRGSSGANVLTF	TGCGCCAGCAGCCCTGGATTAAGGGGGCGGGGAAGCTCTGGGGCCAACGTCCTGACTTTC
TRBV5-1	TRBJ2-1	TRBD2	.	CASRLRPGLEAYNEQFF	TGCGCCAGCAGACTCCGCCCGGGACTAGAAGCCTACAATGAGCAGTTCTTC
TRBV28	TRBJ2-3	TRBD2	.	CASSHSSGDSDTQYF	TGTGCCAGCAGTCACTCTAGCGGGGACTCAGATACGCAGTATTTT
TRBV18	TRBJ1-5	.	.	CASSPNLEQYLSNQPQHF	TGTGCCAGCTCACCGAACCTTGAACAGTATTTGAGCAATCAGCCCCAGCATTTT
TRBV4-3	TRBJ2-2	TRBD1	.	CASSPLTGGEIGELFF	TGCGCCAGCAGCCCACTGACAGGGGGCGAGATCGGGGAGCTGTTTTTT
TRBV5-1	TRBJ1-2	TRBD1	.	CASSLPGQGARNGYTF	TGCGCCAGCAGCTTACCGGGACAGGGGGCGCGCAATGGCTACACCTTC
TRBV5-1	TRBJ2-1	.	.	CASSLSSGFSYNEQFF	TGCGCCAGCAGCTTGTCCAGCGGCTTCTCCTACAATGAGCAGTTCTTC
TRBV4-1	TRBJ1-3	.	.	CASSLDSPPGNTIYF	TGCGCCAGCAGCCTGGACAGTCCTCCTGGAAACACCATATATTTT
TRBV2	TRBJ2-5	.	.	CARTRTANHQETQYF	TGTGCCAGGACACGGACAGCCAACCACCAAGAGACCCAGTACTTC
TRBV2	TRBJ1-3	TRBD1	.	CASSEVGTGKGNTIYF	TGTGCCAGCAGTGAAGTCGGGACAGGGAAGGGAAACACCATATATTTT
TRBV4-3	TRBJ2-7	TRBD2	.	CASSRGLAGGDLYEQYF	TGCGCCAGCAGCCGAGGACTAGCGGGAGGTGACCTCTACGAGCAGTACTTC
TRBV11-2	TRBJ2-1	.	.	CASRTSNEQFF	TGTGCCAGCAGGACTAGCAATGAGCAGTTCTTC
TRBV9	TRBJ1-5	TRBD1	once	CASSVGQGGYQPQHF	TGTGCCAGCAGCGTTGGACAGGGAGGCTACCAGCCCCAGCATTTT
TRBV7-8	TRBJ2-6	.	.	CASSLGGGSGANVLTF	TGTGCCAGCAGCTTAGGCGGAGGCTCTGGGGCCAACGTCCTGACTTTC
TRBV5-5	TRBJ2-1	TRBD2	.	CASSPRTSGANEQFF	TGTGCCAGCAGCCCCCGGACTAGCGGGGCCAATGAGCAGTTCTTC
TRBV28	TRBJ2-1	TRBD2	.	CASSLGTSGSNEQFF	TGTGCCAGCAGTTTGGGGACTAGCGGGAGCAATGAGCAGTTCTTC
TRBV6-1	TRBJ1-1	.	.	CASSGAGADTEAFF	TGTGCCAGCAGTGGAGCGGGGGCTGACACTGAAGCTTTCTTT